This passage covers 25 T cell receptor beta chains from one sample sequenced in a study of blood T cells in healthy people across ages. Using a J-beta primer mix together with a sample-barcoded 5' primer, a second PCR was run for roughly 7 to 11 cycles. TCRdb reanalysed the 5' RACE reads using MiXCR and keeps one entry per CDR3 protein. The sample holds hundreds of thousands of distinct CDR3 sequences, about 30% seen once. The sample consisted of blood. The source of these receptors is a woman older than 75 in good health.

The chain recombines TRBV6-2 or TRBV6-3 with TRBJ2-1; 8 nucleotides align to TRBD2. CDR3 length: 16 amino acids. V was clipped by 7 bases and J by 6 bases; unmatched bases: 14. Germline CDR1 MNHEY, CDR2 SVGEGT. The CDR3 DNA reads TGTGCCAGCACCTCAAAGCGGCGGGGGGCAGTCAATGAGCAGTTCTTC. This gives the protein CASTSKRRGAVNEQFF.

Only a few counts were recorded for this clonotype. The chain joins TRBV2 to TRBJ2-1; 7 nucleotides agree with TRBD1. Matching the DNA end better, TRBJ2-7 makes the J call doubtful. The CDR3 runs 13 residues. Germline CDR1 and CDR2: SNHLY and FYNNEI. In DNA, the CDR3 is TGTGCCAGCAGTGAAGTAGGGGGCAATGAGCAGTACTTC. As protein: CASSEVGGNEQYF.

The CDR3 bases are TGCAGCGTTCGGACAGGGACCTTCGGCACTGAAGCTTTCTTT. Encoded protein: CSVRTGTFGTEAFF. This chain connects TRBV29-1 to TRBJ1-1; 8 nucleotides align to TRBD1. V shed 5 bases and J 4 bases; nucleotides not matched to a gene: 9. Germline V gives CDR1 SQVTM, CDR2 ANQGSEA. This CDR3 has 14 amino acids.

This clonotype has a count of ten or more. The CDR3 nucleotides read TGCGCCAGCAGCTCACCCGGACAGGTTGCTGGGGCCAACGTCCTGACTTTC. Encoded protein: CASSSPGQVAGANVLTF. The chain joins TRBV5-1 to TRBJ2-6, with 7 bases lining up with TRBD1. The V gene's germline CDR1 is SGHRS and CDR2 YFSETQ. The CDR3 is made up of 17 amino acids. V lost 3 bases to trimming and J lost 2 bases; unmatched junction nucleotides: 8.

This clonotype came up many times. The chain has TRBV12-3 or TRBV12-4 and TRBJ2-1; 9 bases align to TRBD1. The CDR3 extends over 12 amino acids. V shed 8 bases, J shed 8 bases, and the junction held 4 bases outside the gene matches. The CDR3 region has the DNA TGTGCCAGCCACAGGGGGCTCGATGAGCAGTTCTTC. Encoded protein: CASHRGLDEQFF.

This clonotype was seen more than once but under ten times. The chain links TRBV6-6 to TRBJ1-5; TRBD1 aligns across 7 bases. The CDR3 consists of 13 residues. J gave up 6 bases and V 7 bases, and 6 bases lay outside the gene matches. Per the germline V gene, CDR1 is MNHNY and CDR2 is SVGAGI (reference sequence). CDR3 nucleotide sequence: TGTGCCAGCAACCGACAGGGCAGTCAGCCCCAGCATTTT. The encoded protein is CASNRQGSQPQHF.

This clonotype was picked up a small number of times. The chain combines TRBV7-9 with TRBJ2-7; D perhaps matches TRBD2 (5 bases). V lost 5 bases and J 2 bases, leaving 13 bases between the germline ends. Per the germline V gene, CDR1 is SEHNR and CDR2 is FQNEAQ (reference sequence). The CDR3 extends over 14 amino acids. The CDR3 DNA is TGTGCCAGCAGCCCCCGGGCCGGGGCCTACGAGCAGTACTTC. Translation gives CASSPRAGAYEQYF.

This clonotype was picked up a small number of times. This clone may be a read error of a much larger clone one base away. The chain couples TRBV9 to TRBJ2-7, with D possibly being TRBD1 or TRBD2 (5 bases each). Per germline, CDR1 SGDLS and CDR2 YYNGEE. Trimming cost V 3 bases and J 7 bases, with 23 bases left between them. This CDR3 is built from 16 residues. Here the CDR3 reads CASSGGGLPSYNEQYF. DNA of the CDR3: TGTGCCAGCAGCGGGGGCGGACTGCCCTCTTACAATGAGCAGTACTTC. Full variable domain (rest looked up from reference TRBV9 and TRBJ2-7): DSGVTQTPKHLITATGQRVTLRCSPRSGDLSVYWYQQSLDQGLQFLIQYYNGEERAKGNILERFSAQQFPDLHSELNLSSLELGDSALYFCASSGGGLPSYNEQYFGPGTRLTVT.

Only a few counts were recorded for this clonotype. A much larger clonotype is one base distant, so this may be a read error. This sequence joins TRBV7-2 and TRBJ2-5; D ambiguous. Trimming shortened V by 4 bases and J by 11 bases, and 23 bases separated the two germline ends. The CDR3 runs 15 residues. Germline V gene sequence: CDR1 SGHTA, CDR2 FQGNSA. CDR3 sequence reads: CASSSVGSTYNEQYF. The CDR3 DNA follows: TGTGCCAGCAGCTCGGTGGGTAGTACCTACAATGAGCAGTACTTC.

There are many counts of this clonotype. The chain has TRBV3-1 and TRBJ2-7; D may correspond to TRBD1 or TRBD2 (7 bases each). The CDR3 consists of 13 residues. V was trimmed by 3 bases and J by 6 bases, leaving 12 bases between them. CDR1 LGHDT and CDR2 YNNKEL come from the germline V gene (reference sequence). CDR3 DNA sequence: TGTGCCAGCAGCCAGGTCAGGGGGGGCGAGCAGTACTTC. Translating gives CASSQVRGGEQYF.

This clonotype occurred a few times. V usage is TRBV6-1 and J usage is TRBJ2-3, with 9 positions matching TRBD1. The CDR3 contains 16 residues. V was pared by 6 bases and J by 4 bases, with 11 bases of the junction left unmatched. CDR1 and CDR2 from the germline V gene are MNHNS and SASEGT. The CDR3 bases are TGTGCCAGCAGCTCGGGGCGACAGGGGGGGGCAGATACGCAGTATTTT. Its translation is CASSSGRQGGADTQYF.

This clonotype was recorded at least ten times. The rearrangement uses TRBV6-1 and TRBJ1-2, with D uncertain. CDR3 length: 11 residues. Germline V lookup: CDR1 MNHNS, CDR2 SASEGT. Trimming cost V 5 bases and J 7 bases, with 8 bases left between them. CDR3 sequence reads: CASSLWGGYTF. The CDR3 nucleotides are TGTGCCAGCAGTCTTTGGGGTGGCTACACCTTC.

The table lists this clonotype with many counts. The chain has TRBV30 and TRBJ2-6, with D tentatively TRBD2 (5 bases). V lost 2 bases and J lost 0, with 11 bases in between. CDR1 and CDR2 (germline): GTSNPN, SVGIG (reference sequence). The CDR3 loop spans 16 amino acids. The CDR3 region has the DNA TGTGCCTGGAGTCCGGGGTTTCCCTCTGGGGCCAACGTCCTGACTTTC. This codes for CAWSPGFPSGANVLTF.

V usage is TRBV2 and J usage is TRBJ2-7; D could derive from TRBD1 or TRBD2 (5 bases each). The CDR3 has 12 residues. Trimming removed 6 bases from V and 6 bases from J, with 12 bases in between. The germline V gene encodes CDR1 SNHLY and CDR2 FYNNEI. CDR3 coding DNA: TGTGCCAGCAGCCCAATGAGGGGCGAGCAGTACTTC. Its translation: CASSPMRGEQYF.

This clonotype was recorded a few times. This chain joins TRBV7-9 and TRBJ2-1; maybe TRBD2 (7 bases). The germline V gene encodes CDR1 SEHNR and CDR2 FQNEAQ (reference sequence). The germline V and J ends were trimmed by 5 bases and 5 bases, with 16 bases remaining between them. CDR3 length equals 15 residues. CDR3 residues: CASSPWGGTDNEQFF. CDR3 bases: TGTGCCAGCAGCCCGTGGGGGGGCACTGACAATGAGCAGTTCTTC. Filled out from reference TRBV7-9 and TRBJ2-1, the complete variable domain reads DTGVSQNPRHKITKRGQNVTFRCDPISEHNRLYWYRQTLGQGPEFLTYFQNEAQLEKSRLLSDRFSAERPKGSFSTLEIQRTEQGDSAMYLCASSPWGGTDNEQFFGPGTRLTVL.

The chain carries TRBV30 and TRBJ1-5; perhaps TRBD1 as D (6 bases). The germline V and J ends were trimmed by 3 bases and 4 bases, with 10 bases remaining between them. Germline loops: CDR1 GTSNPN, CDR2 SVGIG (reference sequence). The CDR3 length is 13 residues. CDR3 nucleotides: TGTGCCTGGAGAGCAGGGGAAAATCAGCCCCAGCATTTT. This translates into CAWRAGENQPQHF.

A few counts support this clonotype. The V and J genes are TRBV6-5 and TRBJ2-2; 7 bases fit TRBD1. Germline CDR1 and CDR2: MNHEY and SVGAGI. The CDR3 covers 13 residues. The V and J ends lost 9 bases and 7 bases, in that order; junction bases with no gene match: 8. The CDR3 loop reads CASTDRDVGELFF. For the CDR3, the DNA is TGTGCCAGTACAGACAGGGATGTCGGGGAGCTGTTTTTT.

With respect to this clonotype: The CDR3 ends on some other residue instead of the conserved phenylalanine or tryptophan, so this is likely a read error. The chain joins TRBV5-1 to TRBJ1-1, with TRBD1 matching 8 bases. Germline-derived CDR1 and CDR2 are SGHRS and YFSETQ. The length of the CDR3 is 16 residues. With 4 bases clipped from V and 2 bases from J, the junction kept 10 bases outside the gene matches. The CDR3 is CASSTSPAGGNTEAFC. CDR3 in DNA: TGCGCCAGCAGCACTAGCCCGGCAGGGGGCAACACTGAAGCTTTCTGT.

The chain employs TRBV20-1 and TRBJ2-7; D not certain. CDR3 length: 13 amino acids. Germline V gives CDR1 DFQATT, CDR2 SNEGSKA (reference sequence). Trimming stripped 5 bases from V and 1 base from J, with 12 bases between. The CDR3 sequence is CSASTDASYEQYF. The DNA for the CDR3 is TGCAGTGCTTCGACTGACGCTTCCTACGAGCAGTACTTC.

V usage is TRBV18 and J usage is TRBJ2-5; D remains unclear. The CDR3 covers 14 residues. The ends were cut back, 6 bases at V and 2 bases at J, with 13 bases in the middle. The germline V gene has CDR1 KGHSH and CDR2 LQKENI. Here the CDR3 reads CASSRSSSQETQYF. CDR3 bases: TGTGCCAGCTCGCGTTCAAGCAGTCAAGAGACCCAGTACTTC. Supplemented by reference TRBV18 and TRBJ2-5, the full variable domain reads NAGVMQNPRHLVRRRGQEARLRCSPMKGHSHVYWYRQLPEEGLKFMVYLQKENIIDESGMPKERFSAEFPKEGPSILRIQQVVRGDSAAYFCASSRSSSQETQYFGPGTRLLVL.

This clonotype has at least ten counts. The CDR3 bases are TGCGCCAGCAGCTTGGGTCCGCAGGGGGGGCAAGAGACCCAGTACTTC. This gives the protein CASSLGPQGGQETQYF. The rearrangement joins TRBV5-1 to TRBJ2-5, with D perhaps TRBD1 or TRBD2 (7 bases each). This CDR3 has 16 residues. Trimming pared 0 bases from V and 2 bases from J, leaving 14 bases between. CDR1 SGHRS and CDR2 YFSETQ come from the germline V gene.

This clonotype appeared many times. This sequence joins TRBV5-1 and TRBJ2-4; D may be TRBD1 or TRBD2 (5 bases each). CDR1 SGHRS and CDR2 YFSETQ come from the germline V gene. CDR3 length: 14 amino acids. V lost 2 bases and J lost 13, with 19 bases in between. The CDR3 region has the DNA TGCGCCAGCAGCTTCCGGGACGGTCATTCTGTACAGTACTTC. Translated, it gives CASSFRDGHSVQYF. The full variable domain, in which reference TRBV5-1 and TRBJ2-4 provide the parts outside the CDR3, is KAGVTQTPRYLIKTRGQQVTLSCSPISGHRSVSWYQQTPGQGLQFLFEYFSETQRNKGNFPGRFSGRQFSNSRSEMNVSTLELGDSALYLCASSFRDGHSVQYFGAGTRLSVL.

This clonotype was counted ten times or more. In DNA form, the CDR3 reads TGCAGTGCTACAATCCGGGACAGCTTTAATTCACCCCTCCACTTT. Translating gives CSATIRDSFNSPLHF. The V and J genes are TRBV20-1 and TRBJ1-6; TRBD1 matches at 7 bases. J lost 6 bases, V lost 4 bases, and 9 bases had no gene match. CDR3 size: 15 residues. The germline gives CDR1 DFQATT, CDR2 SNEGSKA (reference sequence).

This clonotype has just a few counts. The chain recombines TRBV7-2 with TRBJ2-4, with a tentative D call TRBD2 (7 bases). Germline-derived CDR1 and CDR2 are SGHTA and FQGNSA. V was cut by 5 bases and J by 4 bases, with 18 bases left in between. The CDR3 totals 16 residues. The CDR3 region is CASSPEVGGAKNIQYF. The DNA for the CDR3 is TGTGCCAGCAGCCCTGAGGTGGGGGGGGCAAAAAACATTCAGTACTTC.

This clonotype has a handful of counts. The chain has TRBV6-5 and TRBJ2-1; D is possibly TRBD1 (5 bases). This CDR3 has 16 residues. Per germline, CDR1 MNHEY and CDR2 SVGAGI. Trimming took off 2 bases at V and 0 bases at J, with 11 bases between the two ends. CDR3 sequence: CASSYRTPSSYNEQFF. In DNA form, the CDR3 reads TGTGCCAGCAGTTACCGGACACCGAGCTCCTACAATGAGCAGTTCTTC.